Each of the 7 T cell receptor beta chains below was sequenced from the same sample in a study of early T cells in non-severe SARS-CoV-2 infection (dated by TCRdb to the early 2020s). The protocol used for the library was 5' RACE. Sequencer: NextSeq 500. TCRdb trimmed the raw reads at Q25, called clones with MiXCR and kept productive beta chains. Each CDR3 protein gets just one entry, which takes the most common genes and DNA from the rows behind it. For this sample the table gives 28,000 or so distinct CDR3 sequences, of which 3.9% were detected only once. Together, the top ten hold roughly 8.2% of the sample. Material: whole blood. All receptors derive from an adult who was a healthcare worker with PCR-confirmed SARS-CoV-2 infection or an uninfected control (not recorded which).

The gene calls are TRBV19 and TRBJ2-3; TRBD2 matches at 9 bases. The germline CDR1 and CDR2 sequences are LNHDA and SQIVND (reference sequence). The V gene end was trimmed by 8 bases and the J gene end by 6 bases; junction bases not matched to a gene: 12. The length of the CDR3 is 15 residues. The CDR3 region has the DNA TGTGCCAGTGGGGCTAGCGGGACCCCAGGGGATACGCAGTATTTT. Protein sequence: CASGASGTPGDTQYF.

This clonotype has at least ten counts. The chain joins TRBV3-1 to TRBJ1-1, with D possibly TRBD1 on 5 matching bases. The CDR3 is 13 amino acids. Trimming shortened V by 6 bases and J by 1 base, and 9 bases separated the two germline ends. Germline-derived CDR1 and CDR2 are LGHDT and YNNKEL (reference sequence). CDR3 sequence: CASREGPNTEAFF. Here the CDR3 DNA reads TGTGCCAGCAGAGAGGGGCCGAACACTGAAGCTTTCTTT.

This chain uses TRBV5-4 with TRBJ2-7; no clear D gene. Trimming removed 4 bases at V and 6 bases at J, with 14 bases between. The CDR3 totals 13 residues. CDR1 is SGHNT, CDR2 YYREEE, per germline (reference sequence). CDR3 residues: CASSADPGGEQYF. The CDR3 DNA follows: TGTGCCAGCAGCGCCGACCCGGGTGGCGAGCAGTACTTC.

This clonotype was seen ten or more times. The chain couples TRBV5-1 to TRBJ2-5; 13 positions agree with TRBD2. Germline loops: CDR1 SGHRS, CDR2 YFSETQ. The CDR3 has 17 amino acids. The V gene end was trimmed by 4 bases and the J gene end by 0 bases; junction bases not matched to a gene: 6. This CDR3 is CASSRRTSGGHQETQYF. The CDR3 region has the DNA TGCGCCAGCAGCCGCAGGACTAGCGGGGGCCACCAAGAGACCCAGTACTTC.

This clonotype showed up many times. Here the CDR3 reads CASSEGTAGNTIYF. CDR3 DNA sequence: TGCGCCAGCAGTGAGGGGACGGCTGGAAACACCATATATTTT. The chain links TRBV10-2 to TRBJ1-3; D might be TRBD1 (5 bases). Germline V gives CDR1 WSHSY, CDR2 SAAADI. Trimming took 2 bases from V and 2 from J, leaving 7 bases between them. This CDR3 spans 14 amino acids.

This clonotype was seen a few times. The V and J genes are TRBV20-1 and TRBJ2-1, with TRBD2 as a possible D gene (5 bases). The CDR3 is 12 residues long. The V gene's germline CDR1 is DFQATT and CDR2 SNEGSKA (reference sequence). V was clipped by 6 bases and J by 6 bases, with 12 bases between them. As DNA, the CDR3 is TGCAGTGCGCCTACTAGGTCCAATGAGCAGTTCTTC. Translating it yields CSAPTRSNEQFF.

The chain couples TRBV5-5 to TRBJ2-1; D is uncertain. In germline, CDR1 is SGHKS, CDR2 YYEKEE (reference sequence). The V end was cut by 4 bases, the J end by 0 bases, with 14 bases between. The CDR3 has 16 residues. CDR3: CASSGGGASSYNEQFF. The CDR3 coding sequence is TGTGCCAGCAGCGGCGGCGGAGCCAGCTCCTACAATGAGCAGTTCTTC.